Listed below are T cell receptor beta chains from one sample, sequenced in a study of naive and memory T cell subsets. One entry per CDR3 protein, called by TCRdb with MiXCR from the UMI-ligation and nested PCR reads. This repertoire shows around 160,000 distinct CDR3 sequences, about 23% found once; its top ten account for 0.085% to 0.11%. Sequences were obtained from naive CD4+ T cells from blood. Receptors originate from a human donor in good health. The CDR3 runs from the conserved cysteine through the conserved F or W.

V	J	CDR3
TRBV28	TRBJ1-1	CASSPSTGGGTEAFF
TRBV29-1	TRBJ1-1	CSVDRADTEAFF
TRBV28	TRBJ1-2	CASSFTGQLNYGYTF
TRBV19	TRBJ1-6	CASSAGTYNSPLHF
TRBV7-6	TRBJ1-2	CASSLGTRGRINYGYTF
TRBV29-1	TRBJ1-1	CSVETRAGNTEAFF
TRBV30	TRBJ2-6	CAWSPPGLNGANVLTF
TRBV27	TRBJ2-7	CASSLYGQEQFYEQYF
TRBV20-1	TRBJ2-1	CSAPISYNEQFF
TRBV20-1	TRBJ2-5	CSVATLQETQYF
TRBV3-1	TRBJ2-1	CASSQDIGGGDEQFF
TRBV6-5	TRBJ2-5	CASSYARTGKETQYF
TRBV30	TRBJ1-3	CAWTVTGASDTIYF
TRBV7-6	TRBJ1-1	CASSTRVGDREGNTEAFF
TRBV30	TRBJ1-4	CAWSRVRLGIGEKLFF
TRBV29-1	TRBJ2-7	CSVEDRRGQYEQYF
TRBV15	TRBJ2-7	CATSRDWSWGGPSYEQYF
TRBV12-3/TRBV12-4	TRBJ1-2	CASSFRQGYGYTF
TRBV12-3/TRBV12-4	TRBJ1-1	CASSFSWPRRRNTEAFF
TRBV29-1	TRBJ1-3	CSVAHFSGNTIYF
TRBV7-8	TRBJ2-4	CASSTTGWAKNIQYF
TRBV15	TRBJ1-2	CATSLIRGDKGYTF
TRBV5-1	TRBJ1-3	CASSGTDPSGNTIYF
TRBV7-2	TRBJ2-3	CASSLSKASGADTQYF
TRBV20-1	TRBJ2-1	CSARPPPSYNEQFF
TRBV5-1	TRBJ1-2	CASSLVPGQGDGYTF
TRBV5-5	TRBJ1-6	CASSLVALNSPLHF
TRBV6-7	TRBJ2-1	CASSFGAGDEQFF
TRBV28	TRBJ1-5	CAIERGRDQPQHF
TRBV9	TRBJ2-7	CASSVVSGYEQYF
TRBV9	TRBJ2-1	CASSSGLFNEQFF
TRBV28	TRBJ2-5	CASRQAHGLGTQYF
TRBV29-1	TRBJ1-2	CSAEGRDSQLYGYTF
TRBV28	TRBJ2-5	CASRLAGGLEIQYF
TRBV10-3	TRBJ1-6	CAISAADNSPLHF
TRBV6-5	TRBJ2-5	CASSYSPEETQYF
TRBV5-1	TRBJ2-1	CASSLGTGWGVWFF
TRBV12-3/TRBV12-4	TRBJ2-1	CASSLKAGTGGGDEQFF
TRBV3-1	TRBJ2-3	CASSQDLSGTTADTQYF
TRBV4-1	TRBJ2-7	CASSQGTSGAYEQYF
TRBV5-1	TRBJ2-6	CASRTGVAGANVLTF
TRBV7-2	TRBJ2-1	CASSLVGLAGGEQFF
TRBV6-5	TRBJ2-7	CASSSPGTGRHYEQYF
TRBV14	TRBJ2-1	CASTQTGNPKSSYNEQFF
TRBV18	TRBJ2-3	CASSQSPNTQYF
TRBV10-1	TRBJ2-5	CASSNNRAQETQYF
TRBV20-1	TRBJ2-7	CSLFRRNYEQYF
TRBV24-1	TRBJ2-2	CATSDPQRGGELFF
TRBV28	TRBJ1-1	CASSLSTGVNTEAFF